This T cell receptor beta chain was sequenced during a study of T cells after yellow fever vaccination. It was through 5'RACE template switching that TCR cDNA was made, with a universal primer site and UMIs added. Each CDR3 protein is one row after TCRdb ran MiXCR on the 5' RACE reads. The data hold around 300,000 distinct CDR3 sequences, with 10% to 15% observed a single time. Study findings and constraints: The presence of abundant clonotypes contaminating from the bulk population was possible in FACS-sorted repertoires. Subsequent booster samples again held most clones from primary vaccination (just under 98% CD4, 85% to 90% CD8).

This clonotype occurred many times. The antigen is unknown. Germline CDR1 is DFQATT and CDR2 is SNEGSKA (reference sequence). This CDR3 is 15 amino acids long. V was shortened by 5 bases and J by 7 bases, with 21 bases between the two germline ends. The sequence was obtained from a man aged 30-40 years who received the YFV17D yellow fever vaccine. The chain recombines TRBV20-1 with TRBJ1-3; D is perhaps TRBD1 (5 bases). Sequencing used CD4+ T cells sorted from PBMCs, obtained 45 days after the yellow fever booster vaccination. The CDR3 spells CSASLPGRPRNTIYF. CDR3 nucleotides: TGCAGTGCTTCCTTACCGGGACGCCCCCGGAACACCATATATTTT.